Detailed here is one T cell receptor (beta chain). TCRdb re-called the RT-PCR reads through MiXCR, storing one row per CDR3 protein. In the table there are 500,000 to 600,000 distinct CDR3 sequences, roughly 12% of which are singletons. The data were taken from a study of response to subunit inactivated influenza vaccine. Germline lookup yields CDR1 SQVTM and CDR2 ANQGSEA. CDR3 size: 11 residues. V shed 2 bases and J shed 2 bases, with 4 bases lying between them. The same data also contributed to another study, on T cells expressing NK-cell markers. This second study notes: TCR beta libraries carry UMIs added by 5'RACE template switching. Among CD8+ T cells from six donors, dominant NKG2C+ clonotypes accounted for roughly 1.0-7.0%.

This sequence originates from a man aged 45 to 65 who received an inactivated influenza vaccine. The specimen was PBMCs from blood, collected on the day of vaccination. The gene calls are TRBV29-1 and TRBJ2-7; unclear D gene. The CDR3 loop is CSVESPYEQYF. CDR3 DNA: TGCAGCGTTGAATCCCCCTACGAGCAGTACTTC.